Listed below are T cell receptor beta chains from one sample, sequenced in a study. TCRdb re-called the 5' RACE reads with MiXCR, one entry per CDR3 protein. The sample comprises about 46,000 distinct CDR3 sequences, around 26% of which are singletons, and roughly 2% rests with the top ten. The sample taken for sequencing was naive CD4+ T cells sorted from blood. Every receptor here comes from a female donor with breast cancer. Each CDR3 is given with its conserved first and last residue. A D gene is named only where the DNA matches it firmly. Size tells how often a clone was seen (once, few, many) or the class of an expanded clone, and some rows leave it out.

V,J,size,D,DNA,CDR3
TRBV20-1,TRBJ2-3,.,TRBD2,TGCAGTGCTGCGACTAGCGGGGGCATAGATACGCAGTATTTT,CSAATSGGIDTQYF
TRBV5-1,TRBJ1-1,.,TRBD1,TGCGCCAGCAGCTTGGCCAACGGACAGGGTGAAGCTTTCTTT,CASSLANGQGEAFF
TRBV9,TRBJ2-1,once,.,TGTGCCAGCAGCGTAGTAGGAGGGCGAGGGGCAAATGAGCAGTTCTTC,CASSVVGGRGANEQFF
TRBV7-3,TRBJ2-1,.,TRBD2,TGTGCCAGCAGCTCGATAGCGGGGAGTAGTGAGCAGTTCTTC,CASSSIAGSSEQFF
TRBV4-1,TRBJ1-4,.,.,TGCGCCAGCAGCCACCCCCGGGACCCGCAGGAAAAACTGTTTTTT,CASSHPRDPQEKLFF
TRBV5-1,TRBJ2-2,.,.,TGCGCCAGTACCCGGGACCCCATAGACACCGGGGAGCTGTTTTTT,CASTRDPIDTGELFF
TRBV5-1,TRBJ1-5,.,TRBD1,TGCGCCGGCAGCGTACAGGGGGATAGCAATCAGCCCCAGCATTTT,CAGSVQGDSNQPQHF
TRBV6-1,TRBJ1-6,many,.,TGTGCCAGCAGCGATAATTCACCCCTCCACTTT,CASSDNSPLHF
TRBV7-3,TRBJ2-7,few,TRBD2,TGTGCCAGCAGCTTAATCGGACTAGCCGGCGAGCAGTACTTC,CASSLIGLAGEQYF
TRBV5-1,TRBJ2-6,many,.,TGCGCCAGCTCAAACACCGCCCGCCTCTCTGGGGCCAACGTCCTGACTTTC,CASSNTARLSGANVLTF
TRBV7-9,TRBJ2-3,.,.,TGTGCCAGCAGCTTACAGAGGGATACGCAGTATTTT,CASSLQRDTQYF
TRBV5-1,TRBJ2-1,few,.,TGCGCCAGCAGCTTTACGACCCCGAGGGTAGATGAGCAGTTCTTC,CASSFTTPRVDEQFF
TRBV6-5,TRBJ2-7,.,.,TGTGCCAGCAGAATTCTCCACGAGCAGTACTTC,CASRILHEQYF
TRBV28,TRBJ2-1,.,.,TGTGCCAGCATGAGGCAAATCGGTGAGCAGTTCTTC,CASMRQIGEQFF
TRBV9,TRBJ2-5,.,.,TGTGCCCAAGCGGAGACCCAGTACTTC,CAQAETQYF
TRBV3-1,TRBJ1-2,few,.,TGTGCCAGCAGCCAAGTACAGTCTAACTATGGCTACACCTTC,CASSQVQSNYGYTF
TRBV12-3/TRBV12-4,TRBJ1-2,many,TRBD1,TGTGCCAGCAGCTTCTATAACTTAGGACAGGGAGTTAACTATGGCTACACCTTC,CASSFYNLGQGVNYGYTF
TRBV2,TRBJ1-2,many,.,TGTGCCAGCAGTTCCCGCAGAGACAGTTATGGCTACACCTTC,CASSSRRDSYGYTF
TRBV6-1,TRBJ1-2,few,.,TGTGCCAGCAGCATGGACATCGACTATGGCTACACCTTC,CASSMDIDYGYTF
TRBV12-3/TRBV12-4,TRBJ1-1,.,.,TGTGCCAGCAGTCCTCAGGGGAACACTGAAGCTTTCTTT,CASSPQGNTEAFF
TRBV20-1,TRBJ1-3,few,.,TGCAGTGCTAGAGGGCTGGGTAGCTCTGGAAACACCATATATTTT,CSARGLGSSGNTIYF
TRBV20-1,TRBJ1-6,many,.,TGCAGTGCTAGAGATTCTTTGGTCGAGGGTTCACCCCTCCACTTT,CSARDSLVEGSPLHF
TRBV11-1,TRBJ2-7,.,TRBD1,TGTGCCAGCAGCTTGGGCTCAGGGGGCGGCGAGCAGTACTTC,CASSLGSGGGEQYF
TRBV20-1,TRBJ1-6,.,.,TGCAGTGCTAGAGATTCCCCAAATTCACCCCTCCACTTT,CSARDSPNSPLHF
TRBV12-3/TRBV12-4,TRBJ1-3,.,.,TGTGCCAGCAGTTCGACAACAAAAGACACCATATATTTT,CASSSTTKDTIYF
TRBV28,TRBJ2-5,.,.,TGTGCCAGCAGTTTGGGGTGGGCGGGGACCCAGTACTTC,CASSLGWAGTQYF
TRBV6-2/TRBV6-3,TRBJ2-1,few,.,TGTGCCAGCCGCATTCCGGGCTCCTACAATGAGCAGTTCTTC,CASRIPGSYNEQFF
TRBV4-2,TRBJ2-1,few,TRBD2,TGTGCCAGCAGCCAACGGACTAGCGGGGCGTACAATGAGCAGTTCTTC,CASSQRTSGAYNEQFF
TRBV6-1,TRBJ1-5,once,.,TGTACCAGCTACCGGGCTAATAGCAATCAGCCCCAGCATTTT,CTSYRANSNQPQHF
TRBV7-2,TRBJ2-5,.,.,TGTGCCAGCAGCTGGGGGGGACAGCAAGAGACCCAGTACTTC,CASSWGGQQETQYF
TRBV30,TRBJ2-2,.,.,TGTGCCTGGAGTGTTTATCACACCGGGGAGCTGTTTTTT,CAWSVYHTGELFF
TRBV25-1,TRBJ2-1,few,.,TGTGCCAGCAGTGAGGGACCCCTAAAACCGCAGTTCTTC,CASSEGPLKPQFF
TRBV9,TRBJ1-5,few,.,TGTGCCAGCAGCGTAGGGGCAGATTACAATCAGCCCCAGCATTTT,CASSVGADYNQPQHF
TRBV4-1,TRBJ1-2,.,.,TGCGCCAGCAGCCAATCGATGGTGGAGGGAAACTATGGCTACACCTTC,CASSQSMVEGNYGYTF
TRBV7-9,TRBJ2-7,.,TRBD2,TGTGCCAGCAGCTTATGGCTAGCGGGAGCTCTAGGCGAGCAGTACTTC,CASSLWLAGALGEQYF
TRBV7-3,TRBJ2-1,.,TRBD2,TGTGCCAGCAGCTTAAACCCCCCGGGACTAGCGGGAGTTGAGCAGTTCTTC,CASSLNPPGLAGVEQFF
TRBV5-1,TRBJ2-2,few,.,TGCGCCAGCAGCTTCGGGGCCTCGGACACCGGGGAGCTGTTTTTT,CASSFGASDTGELFF
TRBV20-1,TRBJ2-5,few,.,TGCAGTGCTAGTGCCGGGACAGGTCCGGGGGGGACCCAGTACTTC,CSASAGTGPGGTQYF
TRBV20-1,TRBJ2-7,few,.,TGCAGTGCTAGGGTAACAGATCCCTCCTACGAGCAGTACTTC,CSARVTDPSYEQYF
TRBV5-1,TRBJ2-1,.,.,TGCGCCAGCAGCTCCGACCTTAATGAGCAGTTCTTC,CASSSDLNEQFF
TRBV10-1,TRBJ2-3,few,.,TGCGCCAGCAGTGAGGGGTCATACGATACGCAGTATTTT,CASSEGSYDTQYF
TRBV20-1,TRBJ2-5,.,TRBD2,TGCAGTGCCCAACTAGCGGAGACCCAGTACTTC,CSAQLAETQYF
TRBV7-2,TRBJ2-7,once,TRBD2,TGTGCCAGCAGCCAAACAGCGGGAGGGCCCTCAGTCCAGCACTTC,CASSQTAGGPSVQHF
TRBV4-2,TRBJ2-1,.,TRBD2,TGTGCCAGCAGCCACGGACTAGCGGGAGGGCGAAGGGACTACAATGAGCAGTTCTTC,CASSHGLAGGRRDYNEQFF
TRBV4-1,TRBJ2-7,.,TRBD1,TGCGCCAGCAGCCAAGTTCCCGGGTGGGACAGGGACGACGAGCAGTACTTC,CASSQVPGWDRDDEQYF
TRBV5-1,TRBJ1-5,.,TRBD1,TGCGCCAGCAGCGTACAGGGGGATAGCAATCAGCCCCAGCATTTT,CASSVQGDSNQPQHF
TRBV5-6,TRBJ2-3,few,TRBD1,TGTGCCAGCAGCGTGGACAGGGCGGATACGCAGTATTTT,CASSVDRADTQYF
TRBV15,TRBJ1-5,few,.,TGTGCCATCTCGCCGGGACCTAGCAATCAGCCCCAGCATTTT,CAISPGPSNQPQHF
TRBV7-2,TRBJ1-2,.,.,TGTGCCAGCATCCCAGGAGGCTTTCTCTATGGCTACACCTTC,CASIPGGFLYGYTF
TRBV5-1,TRBJ2-3,.,.,TGCGCCAGCAGCTTGGGACGGCCTAGCACAGATACGCAGTATTTT,CASSLGRPSTDTQYF
TRBV4-1,TRBJ1-5,medium-sized,.,TGCGCCAGCAGCCAAGAGGTCACAGGGAAACAGCCCCAGCATTTT,CASSQEVTGKQPQHF
TRBV5-1,TRBJ1-1,.,.,TGCGCCAGCAGCTCTATGGCGGACCGTGAAGCTTTCTTT,CASSSMADREAFF
TRBV4-3,TRBJ2-7,many,.,TGCGCCAGCAGCCAAGAAGTTAGTAACTCCTACGAGCAGTACTTC,CASSQEVSNSYEQYF
TRBV4-1,TRBJ1-5,few,.,TGCGCCAGCAGCCAAGGGTCCGTGGGGGAATATCAGCCCCAGCATTTT,CASSQGSVGEYQPQHF
TRBV5-1,TRBJ2-7,few,TRBD1,TGCGCCAGCAGCAACCGACAGGGTTCCTACGAGCAGTACTTC,CASSNRQGSYEQYF
TRBV11-2,TRBJ2-1,few,.,TGTGCCAGCAGGGCGGGACTCAACTACAATGAGCAGTTCTTC,CASRAGLNYNEQFF
TRBV4-2,TRBJ2-7,few,.,TGTGCCAGCAGCCAAGCTGCCAGATCCTCCTACGAGCAGTACTTC,CASSQAARSSYEQYF
TRBV28,TRBJ2-1,.,.,TGTGCCAGCACCCCCCCCGGGCTCTACAATGAGCAGTTCTTC,CASTPPGLYNEQFF
TRBV11-3,TRBJ2-1,.,TRBD2,TGTGCCAGCAGCTACGGACTAGGGAGGGCCTACAATGAGCAGTTCTTC,CASSYGLGRAYNEQFF